Below, 12 T cell receptor beta chains from the same sample are listed, as sequenced in a study of shared clonotypes between healthy human individuals. Naivety among CD8 cells was defined by CD45RO negativity and positive CCR7 selection, thereby excluding terminally differentiated effector memory CD45RA+ cells. Assay used: immunoSEQ multiplex PCR; TCRdb lists only in-frame clones, some missing. The table has about 2 million clones, about 95% seen once; the top ten hold roughly 1%. The sample taken for sequencing was naive CD8+ T cells sorted from blood. These receptors were taken from a man between 18 and 35 years old in good health.

In regard to this clone: In the same sample, other DNA sequences code for this CDR3. The V call is TRBV11-2, the J call TRBJ2-7, with TRBD1 as a possible D gene (6 bases). The CDR3 totals 14 residues. The V end lost 0 bases, the J end lost 0 bases, and 6 bases lay between the germline ends. Germline assignment: CDR1 SGHAT and CDR2 FQNNGV. The DNA of the CDR3 is TGTGCCAGCAGCTTAGACAGGGGCTCCTACGAGCAGTACTTC. Residues: CASSLDRGSYEQYF.

Regarding this clone: Other DNA sequences from this sample encode an identical CDR3 as well. The chain has TRBV13 and TRBJ2-7; D is ambiguous. Germline V gene lookup returns CDR1 PRHDT and CDR2 FYEKMQ (reference sequence). Between the trimmed V and J ends, which lost 0 bases and 4 bases, there was a span of 4 bases. CDR3 length: 12 residues. The CDR3: CASSLGQYEQYF. DNA of the CDR3: TGTGCCAGCAGCTTAGGTCAATACGAGCAGTACTTC. Using reference TRBV13 and TRBJ2-7 for the parts outside the CDR3, the full variable domain is AAGVIQSPRHLIKEKRETATLKCYPIPRHDTVYWYQQGPGQDPQFLISFYEKMQSDKGSIPDRFSAQQFSDYHSELNMSSLELGDSALYFCASSLGQYEQYFGPGTRLTVT.

Regarding this clone: This may stem from a read error, because a much larger clone lies one nucleotide away. The same CDR3 also results from other DNA sequences found in this sample. V is TRBV5-4 and J is TRBJ2-3; D not certain. Looked up from germline, CDR1 is SGHNT and CDR2 is YYREEE (reference sequence). V was pared by 2 bases and J by 5 bases, with 3 bases between. CDR3 length: 11 amino acids. The CDR3 nucleotides read TGTGCCAGCAGCTTCAGAGATACGCAGTATTTT. Translating it yields CASSFRDTQYF.

The V gene is TRBV15, the J gene TRBJ2-2, with D uncertain. This CDR3 has 14 residues. Trimming shortened V by 0 bases and J by 5 bases, and 7 bases separated the two germline ends. Germline V gives CDR1 LNHNV, CDR2 YYDKDF (reference sequence). CDR3 protein: CATSRDRLTGELFF. CDR3 coding DNA: TGTGCCACCAGCAGAGATAGGTTGACCGGGGAGCTGTTTTTT.

V is TRBV2 and J is TRBJ2-1; D is uncertain. The CDR3 contains 15 residues. CDR1 is SNHLY and CDR2 is FYNNEI in the germline V gene. Trimming pared 1 base from V and 8 bases from J, leaving 15 bases between. The CDR3 DNA sequence: TGTGCCAGCAGTGAAGGGTGGGCCAATCATTATGAGCAGTTCTTC. It encodes CASSEGWANHYEQFF.

The J gene is TRBJ2-1, the V gene TRBV11-3; D remains unclear. The CDR3 sequence is 12 residues long. Trimming left V 4 bases short and J 7 bases short, with 8 bases between. Germline values: CDR1 SGHNT, CDR2 YENEEA. The CDR3 DNA sequence: TGTGCCAGCAGCTATGTACCTAATGAGCAGTTCTTC. Translated: CASSYVPNEQFF. Full variable domain (remainder filled in from reference TRBV11-3 and TRBJ2-1): EAGVVQSPRYKIIEKKQPVAFWCNPISGHNTLYWYLQNLGQGPELLIRYENEEAVDDSQLPKDRFSAERLKGVDSTLKIQPAELGDSAVYLCASSYVPNEQFFGPGTRLTVL.

This rearrangement joins TRBV7-8 to TRBJ2-1; D unclear. The CDR3 length is 14 residues. The germline CDR1 and CDR2 sequences are SGHVS and FQNEAQ. The ends were cut back, 6 bases at V and 4 bases at J, with 13 bases in the middle. The CDR3 coding sequence is TGTGCCAGCAGGCTCCGACTTGATTACAATGAGCAGTTCTTC. Protein sequence: CASRLRLDYNEQFF.

The J gene is TRBJ2-5, the V gene TRBV13; 7 nucleotides agree with TRBD1. The germline V gene has CDR1 PRHDT and CDR2 FYEKMQ (reference sequence). The V and J ends lost 5 bases and 2 bases, in that order; junction bases with no gene match: 8. This CDR3 has 15 residues. CDR3 in amino acids: CASSTNRDRQETQYF. CDR3 in DNA: TGTGCCAGCAGCACAAACCGGGACAGACAAGAGACCCAGTACTTC.

As for this clone: This same CDR3 is encoded by further DNA sequences in the sample. This sequence joins TRBV4-1 and TRBJ2-3; D ambiguous. V was shortened by 0 bases and J by 0 bases, with 7 bases between the two germline ends. The CDR3 is 15 residues long. Germline V gene sequence: CDR1 MGHRA, CDR2 YSYEKL. As DNA, the CDR3 is TGCGCCAGCAGCCAAGATTATGGTAGCACAGATACGCAGTATTTT. Its translation: CASSQDYGSTDTQYF.

The chain is built from TRBV5-6 and TRBJ1-1, with D possibly matching TRBD1 (5 bases). Trimming cost V 3 bases and J 3 bases, with 15 bases left between them. The CDR3 is 15 residues long. Germline loops: CDR1 SGHDT, CDR2 YYEEEE. The CDR3, as DNA: TGTGCCAGCAGCTCCGAAACGGGGGTGGACACTGAAGCTTTCTTT. This gives the protein CASSSETGVDTEAFF.

The chain's CDR3 is CASSQQGSGAGLYEQFF. CDR3 DNA: TGCGCCAGCAGCCAACAGGGCTCGGGAGCCGGGTTATATGAGCAGTTCTTC. This chain joins TRBV4-3 and TRBJ2-1; the D gene is possibly TRBD2 (6 bases). Looked up from germline, CDR1 is LGHNA and CDR2 is YSLEER. The CDR3 has 17 residues. The V and J ends lost 2 bases and 8 bases respectively, with 22 bases between them.

The V call is TRBV2, the J call TRBJ2-7; D is unclear. The V gene lost 8 bases and the J gene lost 2 bases, with 19 bases spanning the gap. The germline CDR1 and CDR2 sequences are SNHLY and FYNNEI. The CDR3 runs 15 residues. DNA for the CDR3: TGTGCCAGCCTAGGTGTGGGCCTCCAAACCTACGAGCAGTACTTC. Translating gives CASLGVGLQTYEQYF.